Listed here are 18 T cell receptor beta chains from one sample, sequenced in a study of type 1 regulatory T cells. Using its own MiXCR run on the reads, TCRdb lists one record per CDR3 protein. The sample includes 68,000 or so distinct CDR3 sequences, about 50% of them seen just once. No antigen has been assigned to these receptors. The sequencing input was cultured non-Tr1 T cells, either the whole culture or a sorted T cell fraction (not recorded which). The receptors derive from a human donor in good health.

The chain joins TRBV2 to TRBJ2-5, with TRBD2 matching 9 bases. The germline V gene encodes CDR1 SNHLY and CDR2 FYNNEI. This CDR3 is 15 amino acids long. With V trimmed by 4 bases and J by 2 bases, 5 bases remained unmatched. DNA of the CDR3: TGTGCCAGCAGTGGACGGACTAGCGCACAAGAGACCCAGTACTTC. It is translated as CASSGRTSAQETQYF.

The gene calls are TRBV20-1 and TRBJ2-5; the D gene is possibly TRBD2 (6 bases). Germline loops: CDR1 DFQATT, CDR2 SNEGSKA (reference sequence). This CDR3 spans 15 amino acids. The V gene lost 0 bases and the J gene lost 1 base, with 12 bases spanning the gap. DNA of the CDR3: TGCAGTGCTAGAGATGCGAGTAGCGGCCAAGAGACCCAGTACTTC. Amino acids: CSARDASSGQETQYF.

The chain couples TRBV5-1 to TRBJ1-6; 11 bases align to TRBD1. Germline V gene sequence: CDR1 SGHRS, CDR2 YFSETQ. CDR3 size: 15 residues. Trimming at V came to 3 bases and at J to 10 bases, leaving 6 bases not matched to a gene. This CDR3 reads CASSSGQGAWSPLHF. The DNA of the CDR3 is TGCGCCAGCAGCTCCGGACAGGGGGCTTGGTCACCCCTCCACTTT.

The chain has TRBV20-1 and TRBJ1-2; D possibly corresponds to TRBD1 (6 bases). Germline loops: CDR1 DFQATT, CDR2 SNEGSKA (reference sequence). V was trimmed by 5 bases and J by 4 bases, leaving 17 bases between them. The CDR3 covers 14 residues. CDR3 in DNA: TGCAGTGCTTTCCAGGACAGTCTTGGCTATGGCTACACCTTC. Translating it yields CSAFQDSLGYGYTF.

V is TRBV20-1 and J is TRBJ1-4, with a weak D call TRBD1 (5 bases). Trimming shortened V by 3 bases and J by 6 bases, and 11 bases separated the two germline ends. CDR1 is DFQATT and CDR2 is SNEGSKA in the germline V gene (reference sequence). CDR3 length equals 13 residues. The CDR3 DNA sequence: TGCAGTGCTAGGGTCGGGGGGGATGAAAAACTGTTTTTT. Protein sequence: CSARVGGDEKLFF.

The gene calls are TRBV19 and TRBJ1-1; no clear D gene. The CDR3 runs 13 residues. Trimming pared 6 bases from V and 2 bases from J, leaving 10 bases between. Per germline, CDR1 LNHDA and CDR2 SQIVND (reference sequence). CDR3 sequence (DNA): TGTGCCAGTAGGTCGGGCTACAACACTGAAGCTTTCTTT. Encoded protein: CASRSGYNTEAFF. Drawing the rest from reference TRBV19 and TRBJ1-1, the complete variable domain is DGGITQSPKYLFRKEGQNVTLSCEQNLNHDAMYWYRQDPGQGLRLIYYSQIVNDFQKGDIAEGYSVSREKKESFPLTVTSAQKNPTAFYLCASRSGYNTEAFFGQGTRLTVV.

The rearrangement joins TRBV2 to TRBJ2-7; 12 bases line up with TRBD2. The CDR3 is 15 residues long. Trimming at V came to 6 bases and at J to 1 base, leaving 4 bases not matched to a gene. Looked up from germline, CDR1 is SNHLY and CDR2 is FYNNEI. The CDR3 region is CASSLAGGKSYEQYF. The DNA of the CDR3 is TGTGCCAGCAGCCTAGCGGGGGGGAAGTCCTACGAGCAGTACTTC.

The chain is built from TRBV6-4 and TRBJ2-1; 7 nucleotides agree with TRBD2. Germline V CDR1 and CDR2: MRHNA, SNTAGT. The CDR3 contains 17 residues. With 6 bases clipped from V and 2 bases from J, the junction kept 13 bases outside the gene matches. CDR3: CASSLLGGNTPYNEQFF. CDR3 bases: TGTGCCAGCAGCCTTTTGGGGGGGAATACCCCCTACAATGAGCAGTTCTTC.

The rearrangement uses TRBV20-1 and TRBJ1-1, with D maybe TRBD1 (5 bases). V lost 1 base and J 2 bases, leaving 14 bases between the germline ends. This CDR3 is 15 amino acids long. Germline V CDR1 and CDR2: DFQATT, SNEGSKA (reference sequence). CDR3 in DNA: TGCAGTGCTAGAGCTGCAGGGCGTTTTAACACTGAAGCTTTCTTT. Its translation is CSARAAGRFNTEAFF.

The rearrangement links TRBV7-9 to TRBJ1-2, with no clear D. The CDR3 extends over 15 amino acids. Germline CDR1 is SEHNR and CDR2 is FQNEAQ (reference sequence). V was clipped by 0 bases and J by 4 bases, with 12 bases between them. This chain's CDR3 is CASSLAAQPTYGYTF. DNA of the CDR3: TGTGCCAGCAGCTTAGCCGCCCAGCCAACCTATGGCTACACCTTC. Filled out from reference TRBV7-9 and TRBJ1-2, the complete variable domain reads DTGVSQNPRHKITKRGQNVTFRCDPISEHNRLYWYRQTLGQGPEFLTYFQNEAQLEKSRLLSDRFSAERPKGSFSTLEIQRTEQGDSAMYLCASSLAAQPTYGYTFGSGTRLTVV.

The rearrangement links TRBV24-1 to TRBJ1-1; D is ambiguous. There are 14 residues in the CDR3. V was pared by 7 bases and J by 5 bases, with 16 bases between. In germline, CDR1 is KGHDR, CDR2 SFDVKD. The CDR3 DNA follows: TGTGCCACCAGGGCCGCGGGGTTTGGTACTGAAGCTTTCTTT. Encoded protein: CATRAAGFGTEAFF.

This clonotype was observed a handful of times. The V and J genes are TRBV30 and TRBJ1-3; no clear D gene. Trimming shortened V by 0 bases and J by 3 bases, and 9 bases separated the two germline ends. In germline, CDR1 is GTSNPN, CDR2 SVGIG (reference sequence). The CDR3 contains 14 residues. CDR3 loop: CAWSVHSYGNTIYF. The CDR3 nucleotides read TGTGCCTGGAGTGTACATAGTTATGGAAACACCATATATTTT.

This clonotype was observed a few times. The chain couples TRBV20-1 to TRBJ2-1; no firm D call. The V and J ends lost 3 bases and 0 bases respectively, with 9 bases between them. Germline V gene data show CDR1 as DFQATT and CDR2 as SNEGSKA (reference sequence). This CDR3 comprises 14 residues. CDR3 protein: CSARLPYSYNEQFF. The CDR3 region has the DNA TGCAGTGCTAGGCTGCCTTACTCCTACAATGAGCAGTTCTTC.

The V gene is TRBV12-3 or TRBV12-4, the J gene TRBJ2-5, with D possibly TRBD2 on 5 matching bases. The CDR3 consists of 13 residues. Trimming left V 3 bases short and J 7 bases short, with 12 bases between. The DNA for the CDR3 is TGTGCCAGCAGTTTTGGAGAACGGGGGACCCAGTACTTC. Protein sequence: CASSFGERGTQYF.

This chain joins TRBV3-1 and TRBJ1-2; perhaps TRBD1 as D (5 bases). The V and J ends lost 1 base and 2 bases respectively, with 11 bases between them. Germline V gives CDR1 LGHDT, CDR2 YNNKEL (reference sequence). The CDR3 contains 15 residues. Here the CDR3 reads CASSQVVGANYGYTF. CDR3 DNA: TGTGCCAGCAGCCAAGTGGTTGGGGCCAACTATGGCTACACCTTC.

This clonotype showed up just a few times. The chain has TRBV12-3 or TRBV12-4 and TRBJ2-7; no reliable D call. The CDR3 has 11 residues. Trimming took 6 bases from V and 4 from J, leaving 7 bases between them. Written as DNA, the CDR3 is TGTGCCAGCAGCCACTCTTACGAGCAGTACTTC. Its translation: CASSHSYEQYF.

The chain carries TRBV3-1 and TRBJ1-5, with 9 bases aligning to TRBD1. Germline V gene data show CDR1 as LGHDT and CDR2 as YNNKEL (reference sequence). CDR3 length equals 13 residues. V lost 8 bases, J lost 7 bases, and 6 bases stayed unmatched. For the CDR3, the DNA is TGTGCCAGCGGGGACAGGGTTGGGCAGCCCCAGCATTTT. As protein: CASGDRVGQPQHF.

The chain combines TRBV7-3 with TRBJ2-3, with 10 bases identical to TRBD2. The germline V gene encodes CDR1 SGHTA and CDR2 FQGTGA. After removal of 3 bases from V and 4 bases from J, the junction contained 7 bases not matched to a gene. The length of the CDR3 is 16 residues. The CDR3, as DNA: TGTGCCAGCAGCTTGGCTAGCGGGGGAATGGCAGATACGCAGTATTTT. Translation gives CASSLASGGMADTQYF.